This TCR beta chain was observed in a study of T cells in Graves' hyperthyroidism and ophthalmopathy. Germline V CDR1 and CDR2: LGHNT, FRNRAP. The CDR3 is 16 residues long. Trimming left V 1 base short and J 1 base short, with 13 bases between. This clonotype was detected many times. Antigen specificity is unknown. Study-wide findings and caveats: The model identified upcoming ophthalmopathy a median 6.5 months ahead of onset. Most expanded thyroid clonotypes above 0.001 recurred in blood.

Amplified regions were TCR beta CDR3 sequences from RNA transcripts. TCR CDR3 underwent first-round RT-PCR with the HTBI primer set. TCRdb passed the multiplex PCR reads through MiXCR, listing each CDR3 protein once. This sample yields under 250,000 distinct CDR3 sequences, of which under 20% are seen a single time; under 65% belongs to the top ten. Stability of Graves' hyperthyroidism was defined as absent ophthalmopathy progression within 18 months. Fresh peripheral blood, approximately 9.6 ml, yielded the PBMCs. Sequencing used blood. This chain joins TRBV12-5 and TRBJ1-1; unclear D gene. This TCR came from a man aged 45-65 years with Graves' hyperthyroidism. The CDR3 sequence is CASGLGQWAGNTEAFF. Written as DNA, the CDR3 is TGTGCTAGTGGTTTGGGTCAATGGGCTGGGAACACTGAAGCTTTCTTT.